Presented here are 22 T cell receptor beta chains from one specimen sequenced in a study of cytomegalovirus exposure and HLA in healthy donors. PCR employed 60 Vbeta and 13 Jbeta primers. Data came from immunoSEQ multiplex PCR; TCRdb stores just in-frame clones and leaves some out. This table holds 150,000 to 200,000 clones, 87% found once. The sample consisted of PBMCs. These receptors originate from a boy aged 2 to 9 in good health and CMV-seronegative.

V usage is TRBV14 and J usage is TRBJ2-4; 7 bases match TRBD1. The length of the CDR3 is 13 residues. Per the germline V gene, CDR1 is SGHDN and CDR2 is FVKESK. The trim removed 3 bases at V and 8 bases at J, leaving 4 bases unmatched. In DNA, the CDR3 is TGTGCCAGCAGCCAGGGCAGGGGGTACATTCAGTACTTC. Translating it yields CASSQGRGYIQYF.

The genes are TRBV5-4 and TRBJ1-4; TRBD1 might be the D (6 bases). The CDR3 runs 15 residues. Germline lookup yields CDR1 SGHNT and CDR2 YYREEE (reference sequence). V lost 3 bases and J 4 bases, leaving 13 bases between the germline ends. In DNA form, the CDR3 reads TGTGCCAGCAGCTCCCCAGGGGACAATAATGAAAAACTGTTTTTT. Its protein product is CASSSPGDNNEKLFF.

The J gene is TRBJ2-5, the V gene TRBV19; 7 bases match TRBD1. The CDR3 runs 15 residues. Trimming removed 4 bases from V and 5 bases from J; junction bases left unmatched: 10. The germline V gene has CDR1 LNHDA and CDR2 SQIVND (reference sequence). CDR3 in amino acids: CASSRTGWDMETQYF. The CDR3 DNA is TGTGCCAGTAGTAGGACAGGATGGGACATGGAGACCCAGTACTTC.

This sequence joins TRBV27 and TRBJ2-1, with no clear D. CDR1 and CDR2 (germline): MNHEY, SMNVEV (reference sequence). This CDR3 region has 12 residues. Trimming removed 5 bases from V and 6 bases from J, with 8 bases in between. CDR3 DNA sequence: TGTGCCAGCAGTCGAGTGGTCAATGAGCAGTTCTTC. This codes for CASSRVVNEQFF.

This clone was seen once. Other DNA sequences in the sample encode the same CDR3. CDR3 loop: CASSSETNRGVRETQYF. Written as DNA, the CDR3 is TGTGCCAGCAGTTCCGAAACCAACAGGGGAGTAAGGGAGACCCAGTACTTC. This chain connects TRBV28 to TRBJ2-5; 7 bases map to TRBD1. This CDR3 has 17 residues. After removal of 4 bases from V and 5 bases from J, the junction contained 16 bases not matched to a gene. Germline V gene sequence: CDR1 MDHEN, CDR2 SYDVKM.

This CDR3 reads CASSAGTGSYEQYF. The CDR3 coding sequence is TGTGCCAGCAGTGCCGGGACAGGGAGCTACGAGCAGTACTTC. The V gene is TRBV28, the J gene TRBJ2-7; 9 bases are shared with TRBD1. The CDR3 runs to 14 residues. The trim removed 5 bases at V and 3 bases at J, leaving 5 bases unmatched. Germline values: CDR1 MDHEN, CDR2 SYDVKM. Drawing the rest from reference TRBV28 and TRBJ2-7, the complete variable domain is DVKVTQSSRYLVKRTGEKVFLECVQDMDHENMFWYRQDPGLGLRLIYFSYDVKMKEKGDIPEGYSVSREKKERFSLILESASTNQTSMYLCASSAGTGSYEQYFGPGTRLTVT.

There are a few counts of this clone. This chain joins TRBV10-2 and TRBJ1-5; TRBD1 might be the D (5 bases). This CDR3 contains 13 residues. Germline V gene sequence: CDR1 WSHSY, CDR2 SAAADI. V was shortened by 3 bases and J by 7 bases, with 10 bases between the two germline ends. The CDR3 bases are TGCGCCAGCAGTGAAAGACGGGGGCAGCCCCAGCATTTT. Its translation: CASSERRGQPQHF.

The chain combines TRBV6-5 with TRBJ1-6; 7 bases agree with TRBD1. Germline assignment: CDR1 MNHEY and CDR2 SVGAGI. Trimming took 6 bases from V and 4 from J; bases not matched to a gene: 6. CDR3 size: 15 residues. The chain's CDR3 is CASSGQAEYNSPLHF. CDR3 DNA sequence: TGTGCCAGCAGCGGACAGGCTGAATATAATTCACCCCTCCACTTT.

This sequence joins TRBV6-5 and TRBJ2-7; 9 nucleotides align to TRBD1. V was pared by 2 bases and J by 4 bases, with 9 bases of the junction left unmatched. The CDR3 totals 16 residues. CDR1 and CDR2 from the germline V gene are MNHEY and SVGAGI. The CDR3 reads CASSYRQGGLPYEQYF. The CDR3 coding sequence is TGTGCCAGCAGTTACCGACAGGGGGGCCTACCTTACGAGCAGTACTTC.

The chain uses TRBV7-8 and TRBJ1-4; 8 positions agree with TRBD1. The V and J ends lost 1 base and 6 bases, in that order; junction bases with no gene match: 10. CDR1 and CDR2 (germline): SGHVS, FQNEAQ. The CDR3 consists of 17 residues. The CDR3 region is CASSLVRRQGAHEKLFF. Here the CDR3 DNA reads TGTGCCAGCAGCTTAGTACGGAGGCAGGGGGCTCATGAAAAACTGTTTTTT.

This clone was counted a single time. The chain joins TRBV28 to TRBJ2-5; D uncertain. This CDR3 has 10 amino acids. Germline V gene lookup returns CDR1 MDHEN and CDR2 SYDVKM. Trimming left V 5 bases short and J 5 bases short, with 3 bases between. DNA of the CDR3: TGTGCCAGCAGTCGGGAGACCCAGTACTTC. The encoded protein is CASSRETQYF.

V usage is TRBV11-3 and J usage is TRBJ2-3, with TRBD2 identical over 7 bases. The CDR3 has 16 amino acids. Trimming removed 0 bases from V and 2 bases from J; junction bases left unmatched: 5. CDR1 and CDR2 from the germline V gene are SGHNT and YENEEA. CDR3 sequence reads: CASSLDMGGNTDTQYF. The CDR3 coding sequence is TGTGCCAGCAGCTTAGATATGGGGGGGAACACAGATACGCAGTATTTT.

The chain employs TRBV6-5 and TRBJ2-1; TRBD2 aligns across 13 bases. The CDR3 is 15 residues long. CDR1 and CDR2 (germline): MNHEY, SVGAGI. The junction had 6 bases not matched to a gene; V was cut back by 6 bases and J by 7 bases. The CDR3 region is CASRSLAGGLNEQFF. CDR3 bases: TGTGCCAGCAGATCACTAGCGGGGGGGCTTAATGAGCAGTTCTTC.

CDR3 residues: CASSSQMGGEEQYF. The DNA for the CDR3 is TGTGCCAGCAGTTCCCAAATGGGGGGAGAAGAGCAGTACTTC. The chain employs TRBV28 and TRBJ2-7; weak D call: TRBD2 (6 bases). Germline V gene sequence: CDR1 MDHEN, CDR2 SYDVKM. V lost 4 bases, J lost 7 bases, and 17 bases lay in between. The CDR3 spans 14 residues.

The genes are TRBV28 and TRBJ2-2, with a tentative D call TRBD2 (6 bases). V dropped 8 bases and J dropped 3 bases, with 16 bases sitting between them. The CDR3 is 15 amino acids. CDR1 MDHEN and CDR2 SYDVKM come from the germline V gene. CDR3 region: CASGTGGWDTGELFF. As DNA, the CDR3 is TGTGCCAGCGGTACAGGAGGGTGGGACACCGGGGAGCTGTTTTTT.

The chain carries TRBV4-1 and TRBJ2-1; TRBD2 agrees at 9 bases. The CDR3 has 18 residues. Per germline, CDR1 MGHRA and CDR2 YSYEKL. Trimming removed 0 bases from V and 4 bases from J; junction bases left unmatched: 10. This CDR3 is CASSQDPLAGYTYNEQFF. The CDR3 DNA sequence: TGCGCCAGCAGCCAAGATCCCCTAGCGGGGTACACGTACAATGAGCAGTTCTTC.

As concerns this clone: The same CDR3 also results from other DNA sequences found in this sample. This rearrangement joins TRBV30 to TRBJ2-7; D perhaps matches TRBD1 (7 bases). Trimming cost V 3 bases and J 4 bases, with 10 bases left between them. The CDR3 is 12 amino acids. From germline, CDR1 is GTSNPN and CDR2 SVGIG (reference sequence). The DNA of the CDR3 is TGTGCCTGGAGCCCAGGGGGGTACGAGCAGTACTTC. Translating it yields CAWSPGGYEQYF.

The J gene is TRBJ1-3, the V gene TRBV6-5; weak D call: TRBD1 (5 bases). This CDR3 is 12 amino acids long. The germline V gene has CDR1 MNHEY and CDR2 SVGAGI. V dropped 6 bases and J dropped 4 bases, with 7 bases sitting between them. CDR3 region: CASRGPGNTIYF. The CDR3 bases are TGTGCCAGCAGGGGGCCCGGAAACACCATATATTTT.

This rearrangement joins TRBV6-1 to TRBJ1-2, with 7 bases fitting TRBD1. Germline lookup yields CDR1 MNHNS and CDR2 SASEGT. The CDR3 runs 15 residues. Trimming removed 9 bases from V and 0 bases from J; junction bases left unmatched: 10. The CDR3 bases are TGTGCCAGTCACGACAGGGAGAAAACTAACTATGGCTACACCTTC. It translates to CASHDREKTNYGYTF.

The V gene is TRBV27, the J gene TRBJ2-1; 8 bases are a match to TRBD1. This CDR3 spans 14 amino acids. V was pared by 5 bases and J by 3 bases, with 3 bases of the junction left unmatched. The V gene's germline CDR1 is MNHEY and CDR2 SMNVEV (reference sequence). CDR3 bases: TGTGCCAGCAGTCCCGGACAGGGCTACAATGAGCAGTTCTTC. Protein sequence: CASSPGQGYNEQFF.

The gene calls are TRBV27 and TRBJ1-5, with D uncertain. The germline V gene has CDR1 MNHEY and CDR2 SMNVEV (reference sequence). V lost 6 bases to trimming and J lost 0 bases, with 12 bases between them. The CDR3 totals 15 residues. CDR3 in DNA: TGTGCCAGCAGCCAGACACCACGTAGCAATCAGCCCCAGCATTTT. Protein product: CASSQTPRSNQPQHF.

This clone occurred a few times. The chain combines TRBV9 with TRBJ2-3; TRBD2 might be the D (6 bases). The CDR3 is made up of 14 amino acids. The V and J ends lost 3 bases and 4 bases respectively, with 12 bases between them. In germline, CDR1 is SGDLS, CDR2 YYNGEE. This CDR3 is CASSDQGLPDTQYF. CDR3 sequence (DNA): TGTGCCAGCAGCGATCAGGGACTCCCAGATACGCAGTATTTT.